This TCR beta chain came from a study of cytomegalovirus exposure and HLA in healthy donors. Study outcomes and limitations: TCR beta V- and J-gene trimming was later associated with a missense DCLRE1C variant. The authors confirmed in vitro that a few CMV-associated chains were specific for CMV antigens. Reported findings show TCR beta sequences accurately forecast HLA-A and HLA-B alleles in most subjects.

The CDR3 totals 13 residues. Germline V gene lookup returns CDR1 LNHDA and CDR2 SQIVND (reference sequence). The PCR had 60 Vbeta and 13 Jbeta primers. TCRdb keeps only in-frame clones here, not all; method: immunoSEQ multiplex PCR. The profile shows about 120,000 clones, 75% to 90% of them singletons. On this clone itself: Antigen unknown. Compared with germline, one end of the junction differs, possibly owing to a read error.

The chain combines TRBV19 with TRBJ2-4; a weak D match, TRBD1 (5 bases). This clonotype originated in a middle-aged man in good health and CMV-seronegative. Sequenced input: PBMCs. The chain's CDR3 is CASISWGENSQYF. In DNA form, the CDR3 reads TGTGCCAGTATTAGCTGGGGCGAAAACAGTCAGTACTTC.